These T cell receptor beta chains were read from a single sample in a study of regulatory T cells in long-lasting Graves disease. MiXCR was run by TCRdb on the multiplex PCR reads, yielding one entry per CDR3 protein. The sample has roughly 500,000 distinct CDR3 sequences; 20% to 25% are singletons. The sample in question was peripheral blood mononuclear cells (PBMCs), obtained when the disease was refractory, from a patient treated with antithyroid drugs. The receptors were sampled from a female donor with Graves disease. The CDR3 runs from the conserved cysteine through the conserved F or W. Fields, in order: J gene, clone size, D gene, V gene, CDR3 DNA, CDR3 protein. A D gene is named only where the DNA matches it firmly. Only some rows state a clone size, as once, few, many or a class for expanded clones.

>TRBJ1-6|.|.|TRBV3-2
TGTGCCAGCAGCCACGGAGCCGCACACGGTGGATCACCCCTCCACTTT
CASSHGAAHGGSPLHF
>TRBJ1-1|many|.|TRBV12-3/TRBV12-4
TGTGCCAGCAGATTGGAGGGGCGGAACACTGAAGCTTTCTTT
CASRLEGRNTEAFF
>TRBJ1-5|many|TRBD1|TRBV2
TGTGCCAGCAGTGACCGGGACAGGGGATTGGACAATCAGCCCCAGCATTTT
CASSDRDRGLDNQPQHF
>TRBJ1-5|few|TRBD1|TRBV12-3/TRBV12-4
TGTGCCAGCACCCTCGACAGGGGGGGAGAGCCCCAGCATTTT
CASTLDRGGEPQHF
>TRBJ2-7|few|.|TRBV19
TGTGCCAGTAGCGTACAGGGTTTGGGGTACGAGCAGTACTTC
CASSVQGLGYEQYF
>TRBJ1-2|many|.|TRBV11-2
TGTGCCAGCACCCCATGGGCGGATGGCTACACCTTC
CASTPWADGYTF
>TRBJ2-5|many|.|TRBV7-3
TGTGCCAGCAGCTCTAGTAGTGGAGATACCCAGTACTTC
CASSSSSGDTQYF
>TRBJ1-2|many|TRBD1|TRBV7-2
TGTGCCAGCAGCCCCATGACAGGGGAGTACGGCTACACCTTC
CASSPMTGEYGYTF
>TRBJ2-2|.|.|TRBV2
TGTGCCAGCAGGGAAAATTCTGGGGCCGGGGAGCTGTTTTTT
CASRENSGAGELFF
>TRBJ2-6|.|.|TRBV18
TGTGCCAGCTCACCACCGCACCTACGCTCTGGGGCCAACGTCCTGACTTTC
CASSPPHLRSGANVLTF
>TRBJ2-2|many|.|TRBV7-2
TGTGCCAGCAGCTTAGCGGGGGTTCCCTCCACCGGGGAGCTGTTTTTT
CASSLAGVPSTGELFF
>TRBJ1-1|.|TRBD1|TRBV7-3
TGTGCCAGCAGCTTACAGGGGGAAGGAGGTGAAGCTTTCTTT
CASSLQGEGGEAFF
>TRBJ2-1|.|.|TRBV28
TGTGCCAGCAGTTTATGGGGGGAGCACAATGAGCAGTTCTTC
CASSLWGEHNEQFF
>TRBJ1-1|.|.|TRBV4-3
TGCGCCAGCAGCCAAGATCTCTCGAGGAACACTGAAGCTTTCTTT
CASSQDLSRNTEAFF
>TRBJ2-3|once|TRBD2|TRBV7-9
TGTGCCAGCAGCCGAGGGGGGACTAGCGGGAGAGATACGCAGTATTTT
CASSRGGTSGRDTQYF
>TRBJ2-5|many|.|TRBV11-2
TGTGCCAGCAGCACGTCCAGGACCCAGTACTTC
CASSTSRTQYF
>TRBJ1-1|.|.|TRBV28
TGTGCCAGCAGTTTTACCCGTTCTGAAGCTTTCTTT
CASSFTRSEAFF
>TRBJ1-1|.|.|TRBV5-1
TGCGCCAGCAGCGGCAACACAGGGTCGGGAACTGAAGCTTTCTTT
CASSGNTGSGTEAFF
>TRBJ2-5|.|.|TRBV5-1
TGCGCCAGCAGCGTAGGGACGGACCAAAAGACCCAGTACTTC
CASSVGTDQKTQYF
>TRBJ1-2|.|.|TRBV7-9
TGTGCCAGCAGCTTTGGCCAGTTCTATGGCTACACCTTC
CASSFGQFYGYTF
>TRBJ1-1|.|.|TRBV5-4
TGTGCCAGCAGAACAAAGGGGGGCACTGAAGCTTTCTTT
CASRTKGGTEAFF
>TRBJ1-2|few|.|TRBV12-3/TRBV12-4
TGTGCCAGCAGTTTATCCAACGGCCTCTATGGCTACACCTTC
CASSLSNGLYGYTF
>TRBJ1-5|few|.|TRBV7-2
TGTGCCAGCAGCTTAGGGGTCCTTAGCAATCAGCCCCAGCATTTT
CASSLGVLSNQPQHF
>TRBJ2-7|.|.|TRBV5-1
TGCGCCAGCAGCTTAAGTGCGGGACAGGAGCAGTACTTC
CASSLSAGQEQYF
>TRBJ2-2|.|TRBD2|TRBV29-1
TGCAGCGTTTCAGCGGGGGGGGTTACCGGGGAGCTGTTTTTT
CSVSAGGVTGELFF
>TRBJ2-3|.|.|TRBV20-1
TGCAGTGTCTCCCTTCCTAGCACAGATACGCAGTATTTT
CSVSLPSTDTQYF
>TRBJ2-5|.|.|TRBV13
TGTGCCAGCAGCTACCTGACGAGCAGGGCTGCTGAGACCCAGTACTTC
CASSYLTSRAAETQYF
>TRBJ1-5|many|.|TRBV2
TGTGCCAGCAGGCACCACGTGGGACACGACAATCAGCCCCAGCATTTT
CASRHHVGHDNQPQHF
>TRBJ1-1|few|.|TRBV7-2
TGTGCCAGCAGCGCCATGACAGGGAACACTGAAGCTTTCTTT
CASSAMTGNTEAFF
>TRBJ1-6|few|.|TRBV27
TGTGCCAGCTGGGGCCTGGGGGCCCTCCACTTT
CASWGLGALHF
>TRBJ1-6|many|.|TRBV2
TGTGCCAGCAGGGGGGGTGGGACGCGGAATTCACCCCTCCACTTT
CASRGGGTRNSPLHF
>TRBJ2-4|many|.|TRBV29-1
TGCAGCGCAGTTGGGAAAGGTGGCGACATTCAGTACTTC
CSAVGKGGDIQYF
>TRBJ2-2|many|.|TRBV30
TGTGCCTGGATGTGGGCCGGGGAGCTGTTTTTT
CAWMWAGELFF
>TRBJ2-4|.|.|TRBV3-1
TGTGCCAGCAGCCAAGAACGGAACGAAAACATTCAGTACTTC
CASSQERNENIQYF
>TRBJ1-4|many|TRBD1|TRBV28
TGTGCCATCCAGGGGGGGGCAACTAATGAAAAACTGTTTTTT
CAIQGGATNEKLFF
>TRBJ1-2|many|TRBD1|TRBV7-2
TGTGCCAGCGGGCTCGGCCAGGGGGCATATGGCTACACCTTC
CASGLGQGAYGYTF
>TRBJ1-4|.|TRBD1|TRBV5-1
TGCGCCAGCAGTTACGGACAGGGATCTAATGAAAAACTGTTTTTT
CASSYGQGSNEKLFF
>TRBJ1-1|many|.|TRBV3-1
TGTGCCAGCAGCAGCTCAGGGGACACTGAAGCTTTCTTT
CASSSSGDTEAFF
>TRBJ2-3|.|.|TRBV5-1
TGCGCCAGCAGCTTGGAGGGCCGCACAGATACGCAGTATTTT
CASSLEGRTDTQYF
>TRBJ2-3|.|.|TRBV9
TGTGCCAGCAGCGTACGGTGGGAGGTCACAGATACGCAGTATTTT
CASSVRWEVTDTQYF
>TRBJ2-1|.|.|TRBV2
TGTGCCAGCAGTGAGTTCAGGACTGCGAATGAGCAGTTCTTC
CASSEFRTANEQFF
>TRBJ2-2|many|.|TRBV6-2/TRBV6-3
TGTGCCGTGCCGAGCGTCAACACCGGGGAGCTGTTTTTT
CAVPSVNTGELFF
>TRBJ2-7|few|.|TRBV6-5
TGTGCCAGCAGTTACTCGACTGCGATCGACCAGTGGCAGTACTTC
CASSYSTAIDQWQYF
>TRBJ1-1|many|.|TRBV27
TGTGCCAGCAGTATCCTTGGTGAGAACACTGAAGCTTTCTTT
CASSILGENTEAFF
>TRBJ2-5|few|TRBD2|TRBV15
TGTGCCACCAGCAGGGGACTAAACTCAGCGGGAGGGCCTCAAGAGACCCAGTACTTC
CATSRGLNSAGGPQETQYF
>TRBJ2-7|few|.|TRBV6-2/TRBV6-3
TGTGCCAGCACTCCGGGCCCAGACGACGAGCAGTACTTC
CASTPGPDDEQYF
>TRBJ1-5|.|TRBD1|TRBV7-2
TGTGCCAGCAGCCGTGACAGGGGCTATGTCGGGATAAGGGTTTTTCAGCCCCAGCATTTT
CASSRDRGYVGIRVFQPQHF
>TRBJ2-5|.|.|TRBV5-1
TGCGCCAGCAGTTATACCTTCGCGGGAAGGGAGACCCAGTACTTC
CASSYTFAGRETQYF
>TRBJ1-5|.|TRBD1|TRBV6-2/TRBV6-3
TGTGCCAGCAGACCACAGGGGGCAATAGGTCAGCCCCAGCATTTT
CASRPQGAIGQPQHF
>TRBJ1-2|few|.|TRBV19
TGTGCCAGTAGTATCCGGGTCCTCTTCTATGGCTACACCTTC
CASSIRVLFYGYTF
>TRBJ1-5|few|.|TRBV20-1
TGCAGTGCTCTGGGGGCTAGCAATCAGCCCCAGCATTTT
CSALGASNQPQHF
>TRBJ2-1|few|.|TRBV29-1
TGCAGCGTCCCGAGGGGTTTGGACAATGAGCAGTTCTTC
CSVPRGLDNEQFF
>TRBJ2-7|many|.|TRBV7-2
TGTGCCAGCAGCTTAGTTGGGGGGCCGTATGCCGAGCAGTACTTC
CASSLVGGPYAEQYF
>TRBJ1-5|few|.|TRBV19
TGTGCCAGTAAAGGGGGACAAACCGGGAGTCAGCCCCAGCATTTT
CASKGGQTGSQPQHF
>TRBJ2-5|many|.|TRBV12-3/TRBV12-4
TGTGCCAGCAGTTTAGGGGGCCTCGGGGGAGCGGAGACCCAGTACTTC
CASSLGGLGGAETQYF
>TRBJ2-2|.|.|TRBV20-1
TGCAGTGCCCCATTTCGGAAGGGGACCCATCGCGCGAACACCGGGGAGCTGTTTTTT
CSAPFRKGTHRANTGELFF
>TRBJ1-1|few|.|TRBV19
TGTGCCAGTAGTATGCGGGTTGGGTCTATCTTT
CASSMRVGSIF
>TRBJ1-2|.|TRBD1|TRBV28
TGTGCCAGCAGTATTCCGGGACAGCCCACACCTGGCTACACCTTC
CASSIPGQPTPGYTF
>TRBJ2-7|.|TRBD2|TRBV27
TGTGCCAGCAGGAGGACTAGCGGGAGCGAGCAGTACTTC
CASRRTSGSEQYF
>TRBJ1-1|few|TRBD1|TRBV5-1
TGCGCCAGCAGCTTCGGGACAGCCATGAACACTGAAGCTTTCTTT
CASSFGTAMNTEAFF